This TCR beta chain was recovered during a study of graft-versus-host responses after intestinal transplantation. Study details: Recipients underwent multivisceral, liver-intestinal, or isolated intestinal transplants. Anti-thymocyte globulin induction preceded three to four years of tacrolimus and steroid maintenance in all recipients.

Study-level results: Maximum circulating GvH clone levels tracked with early post-transplant HvG decreases. Recipient marrow harbored GvH clones, some of which surfaced first in ileum or blood.

Produced via immunoSEQ multiplex PCR; TCRdb's table is partial and in-frame only. The sample shows approximately 89,000 clones, roughly 91% of them seen only once. Trimming took 8 bases from V and 4 from J; bases not matched to a gene: 6. Germline CDR1 is LNHDA and CDR2 is SQIVND (reference sequence). CDR3 length: 14 amino acids. As for this clone: Its target is not known.

This TCR came from a human donor who was the organ donor for an intestinal transplant. The chain combines TRBV19 with TRBJ1-5; the match to TRBD1 covers 9 bases. The source material was unstimulated CD8+ T cells sorted from spleen or lymph node cells, sampled before transplant. The CDR3 protein is CASRMTGGNQPQHF. CDR3 in DNA: TGTGCCAGTCGAATGACAGGGGGGAATCAGCCCCAGCATTTT.